These T cell receptor beta chains were read from a single sample in a study of vaccination effects on CD4 cells after COVID-19. Their cognate antigens are unknown. TCRdb's copy holds only in-frame clones and misses some; the assay was immunoSEQ multiplex PCR. The sample lists under 70,000 clones; 76% were seen once. Sequenced material: CD4+ T cells from PBMCs cultured with HIV peptides, taken before COVID-19 vaccination. The receptors were sampled from a human donor who had a prior SARS-CoV-2 infection. Each CDR3 is given with its conserved first and last residue. A clone size is listed for some rows: how often the clone was seen (once, few, many), or a class if it is expanded.

.,TRBV6-5,CASRPPGQETQYF
.,TRBV5-1,CASSSRLGPGETQYF
once,TRBV12-3/TRBV12-4,CASSLMWGTEAFF
many,TRBV7-9,CASSSRLAFHEQFF
.,TRBV6-2/TRBV6-3,CASSALASRETQYF
.,TRBV6-5,CASSYSKWGGGETQYF
.,TRBV7-2,CASSTGGTGGVSSYGYTF
.,TRBV19,CARGQDGMVTEAFF
.,TRBV19,CASSWLAGVSTDTQYF
.,TRBV5-1,CASSYLVRRGPYNEQFF
.,TRBV18,CASSPPSDGPSNYGYTF
.,TRBV19,CASSMPVYGYTF